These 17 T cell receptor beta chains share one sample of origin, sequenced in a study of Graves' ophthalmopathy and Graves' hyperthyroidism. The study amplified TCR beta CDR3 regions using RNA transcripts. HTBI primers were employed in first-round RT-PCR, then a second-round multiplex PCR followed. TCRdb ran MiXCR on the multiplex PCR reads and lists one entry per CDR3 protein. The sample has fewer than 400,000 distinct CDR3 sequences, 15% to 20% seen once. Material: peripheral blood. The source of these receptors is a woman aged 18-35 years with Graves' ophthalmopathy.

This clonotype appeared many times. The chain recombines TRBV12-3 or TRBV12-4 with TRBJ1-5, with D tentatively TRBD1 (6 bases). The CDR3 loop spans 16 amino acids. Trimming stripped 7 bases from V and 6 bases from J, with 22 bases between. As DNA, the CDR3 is TGTGCCAGCACCCCGCCCCCAACAGCGACAGGTCAGCCCCAGCATTTT. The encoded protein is CASTPPPTATGQPQHF.

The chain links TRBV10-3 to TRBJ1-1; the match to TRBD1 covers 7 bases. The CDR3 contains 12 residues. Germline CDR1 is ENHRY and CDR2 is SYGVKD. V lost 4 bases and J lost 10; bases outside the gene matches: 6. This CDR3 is CAISVTQGGAFF. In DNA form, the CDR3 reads TGTGCCATCAGTGTAACTCAGGGGGGAGCTTTCTTT.

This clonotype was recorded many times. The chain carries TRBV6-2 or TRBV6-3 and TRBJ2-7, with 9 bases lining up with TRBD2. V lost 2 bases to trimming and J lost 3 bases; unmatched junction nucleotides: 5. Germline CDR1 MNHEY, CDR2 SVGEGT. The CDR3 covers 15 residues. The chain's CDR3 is CASSYRGGGGYEQYF. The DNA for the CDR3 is TGTGCCAGCAGTTACCGCGGCGGGGGGGGCTACGAGCAGTACTTC.

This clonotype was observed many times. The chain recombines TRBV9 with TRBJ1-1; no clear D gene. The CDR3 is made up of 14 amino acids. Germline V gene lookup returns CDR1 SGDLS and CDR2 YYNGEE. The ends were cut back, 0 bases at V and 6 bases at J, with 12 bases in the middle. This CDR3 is CASSVEMSSSEAFF. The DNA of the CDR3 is TGTGCCAGCAGCGTAGAGATGAGCAGCTCTGAAGCTTTCTTT.

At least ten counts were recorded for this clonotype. The chain's CDR3 is CASSYSESNYGYTF. CDR3 in DNA: TGTGCCAGCAGTTACTCGGAGTCTAACTATGGCTACACCTTC. The chain uses TRBV6-2 or TRBV6-3 and TRBJ1-2; D gene uncertain. With 0 bases removed from V and 0 bases from J, the gap between germline ends came to 5 bases. Germline V lookup: CDR1 MNHEY, CDR2 SVGEGT. CDR3 length: 14 residues.

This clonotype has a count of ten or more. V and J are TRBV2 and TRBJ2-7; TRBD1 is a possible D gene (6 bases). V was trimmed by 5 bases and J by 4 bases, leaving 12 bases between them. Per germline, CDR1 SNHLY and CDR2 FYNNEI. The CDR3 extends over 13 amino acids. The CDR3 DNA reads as TGTGCCAGCAGTATAGGACAGTTTTACGAGCAGTACTTC. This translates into CASSIGQFYEQYF. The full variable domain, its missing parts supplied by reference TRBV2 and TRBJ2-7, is EPEVTQTPSHQVTQMGQEVILRCVPISNHLYFYWYRQILGQKVEFLVSFYNNEISEKSEIFDDQFSVERPDGSNFTLKIRSTKLEDSAMYFCASSIGQFYEQYFGPGTRLTVT.

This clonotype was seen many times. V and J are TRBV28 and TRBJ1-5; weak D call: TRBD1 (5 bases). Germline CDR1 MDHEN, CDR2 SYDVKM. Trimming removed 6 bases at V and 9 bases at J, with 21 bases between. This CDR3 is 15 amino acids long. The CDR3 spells CASSSHAEGIRPQHF. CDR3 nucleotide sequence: TGTGCCAGCAGCAGCCACGCGGAGGGGATCAGGCCCCAGCATTTT.

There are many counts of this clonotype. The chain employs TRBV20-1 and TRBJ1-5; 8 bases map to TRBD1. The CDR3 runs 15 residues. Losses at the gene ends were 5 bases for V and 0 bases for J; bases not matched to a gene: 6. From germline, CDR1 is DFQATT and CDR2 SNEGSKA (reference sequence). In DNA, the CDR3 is TGCAGTGCTGCAGGACAGGGCAATAGCAATCAGCCCCAGCATTTT. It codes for CSAAGQGNSNQPQHF.

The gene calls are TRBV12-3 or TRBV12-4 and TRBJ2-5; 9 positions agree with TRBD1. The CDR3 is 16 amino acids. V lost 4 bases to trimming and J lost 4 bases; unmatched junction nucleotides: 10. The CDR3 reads CASSSTLTGGRETQYF. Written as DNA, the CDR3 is TGTGCCAGCAGTTCGACTTTAACAGGGGGCCGAGAGACCCAGTACTTC.

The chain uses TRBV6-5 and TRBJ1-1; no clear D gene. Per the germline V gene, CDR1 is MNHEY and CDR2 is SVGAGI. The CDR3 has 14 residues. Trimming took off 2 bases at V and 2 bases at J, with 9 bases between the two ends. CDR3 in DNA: TGTGCCAGCAGTTACCCGCTTGAAAACACTGAAGCTTTCTTT. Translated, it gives CASSYPLENTEAFF.

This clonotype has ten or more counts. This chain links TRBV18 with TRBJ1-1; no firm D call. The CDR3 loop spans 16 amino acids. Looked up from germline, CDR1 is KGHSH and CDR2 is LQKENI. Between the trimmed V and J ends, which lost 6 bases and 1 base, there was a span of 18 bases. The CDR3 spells CASSPLAGVRNTEAFF. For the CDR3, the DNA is TGTGCCAGCTCTCCCCTAGCCGGGGTCCGGAACACTGAAGCTTTCTTT.

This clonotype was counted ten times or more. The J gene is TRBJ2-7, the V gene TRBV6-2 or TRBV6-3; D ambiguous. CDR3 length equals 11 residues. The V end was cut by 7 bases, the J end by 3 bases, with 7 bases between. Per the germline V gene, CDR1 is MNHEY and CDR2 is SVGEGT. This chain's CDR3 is CASTRNYEQYF. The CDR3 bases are TGTGCCAGCACCAGGAACTACGAGCAGTACTTC.

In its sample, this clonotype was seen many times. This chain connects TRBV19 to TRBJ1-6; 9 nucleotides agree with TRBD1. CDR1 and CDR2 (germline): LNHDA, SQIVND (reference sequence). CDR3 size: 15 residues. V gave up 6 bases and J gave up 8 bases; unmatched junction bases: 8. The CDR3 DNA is TGTGCCAGTAGCCCTACAGGGGGCGCTTATTCACCCCTCCACTTT. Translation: CASSPTGGAYSPLHF.

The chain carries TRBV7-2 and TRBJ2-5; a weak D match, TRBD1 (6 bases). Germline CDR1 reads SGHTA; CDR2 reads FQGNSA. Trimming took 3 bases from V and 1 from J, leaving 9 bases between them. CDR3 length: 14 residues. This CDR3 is CASSFGDTQETQYF. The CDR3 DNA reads TGTGCCAGCAGCTTTGGGGACACCCAAGAGACCCAGTACTTC.

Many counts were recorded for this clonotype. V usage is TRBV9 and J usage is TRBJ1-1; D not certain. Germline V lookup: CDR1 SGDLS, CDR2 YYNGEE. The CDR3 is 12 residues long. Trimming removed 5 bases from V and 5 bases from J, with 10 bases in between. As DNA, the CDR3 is TGTGCCAGCAGTGTGGGAGGGACTGAAGCTTTCTTT. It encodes CASSVGGTEAFF.

The CDR3 protein is CASSQDPGLAGAEQYF. CDR3 bases: TGCGCCAGCAGCCAAGATCCGGGACTAGCGGGAGCCGAGCAGTACTTC. The V gene is TRBV4-1, the J gene TRBJ2-7; 14 bases match TRBD2. The CDR3 loop spans 16 amino acids. The germline V gene encodes CDR1 MGHRA and CDR2 YSYEKL. V trimming: 0 bases; J trimming: 6 bases; junction bases outside the gene matches: 4.

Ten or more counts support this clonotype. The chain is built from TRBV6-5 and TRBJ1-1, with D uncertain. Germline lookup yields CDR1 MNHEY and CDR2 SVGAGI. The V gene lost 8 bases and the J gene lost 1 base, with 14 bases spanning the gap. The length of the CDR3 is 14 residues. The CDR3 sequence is CASVPGDKNTEAFF. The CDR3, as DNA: TGTGCCAGCGTTCCGGGTGACAAGAACACTGAAGCTTTCTTT.